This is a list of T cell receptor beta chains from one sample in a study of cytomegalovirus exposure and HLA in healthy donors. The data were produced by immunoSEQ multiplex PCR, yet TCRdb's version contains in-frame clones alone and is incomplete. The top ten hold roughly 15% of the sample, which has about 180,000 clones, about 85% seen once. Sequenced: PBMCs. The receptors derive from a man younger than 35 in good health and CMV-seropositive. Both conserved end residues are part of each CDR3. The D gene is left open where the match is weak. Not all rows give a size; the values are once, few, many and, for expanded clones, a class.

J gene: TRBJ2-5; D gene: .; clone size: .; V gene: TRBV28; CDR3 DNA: TGTGCCAGCAGCCCGTGGGGCGGGACCCTAGAGACCCAGTACTTC; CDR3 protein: CASSPWGGTLETQYF
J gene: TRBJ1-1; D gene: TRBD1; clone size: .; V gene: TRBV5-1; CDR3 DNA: TGCGCCAGCAGCTTGGCAGGGGGCATGAACACTGAAGCTTTCTTT; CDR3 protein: CASSLAGGMNTEAFF
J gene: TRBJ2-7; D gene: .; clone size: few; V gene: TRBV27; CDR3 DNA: TGTGCCAGCAGTTTATCGGGCACCGCAGCGGCTCCCTCCTACGAGCAGTACTTC; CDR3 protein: CASSLSGTAAAPSYEQYF
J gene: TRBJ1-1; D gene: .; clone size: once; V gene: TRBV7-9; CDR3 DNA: TGTGCCAGCAGTCCCTCGGAGGGGACGAACACTGAAGCTTTCTTT; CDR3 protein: CASSPSEGTNTEAFF
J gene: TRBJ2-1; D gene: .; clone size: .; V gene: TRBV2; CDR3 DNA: TGTGCCAGCAGTGAAGACCCTAGCTTCAGCCCCCAAGTCTTC; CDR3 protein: CASSEDPSFSPQVF
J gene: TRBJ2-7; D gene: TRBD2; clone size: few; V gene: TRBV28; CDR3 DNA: TGTGCCAGCAGTTCTGCTAGCGGTACCTACGAGCAGTACTTC; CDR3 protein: CASSSASGTYEQYF
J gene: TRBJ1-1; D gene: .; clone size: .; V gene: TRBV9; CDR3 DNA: TGTGCCAGCAGCGTAGGGAGTGCTGAAGCTTTCTTT; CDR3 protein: CASSVGSAEAFF
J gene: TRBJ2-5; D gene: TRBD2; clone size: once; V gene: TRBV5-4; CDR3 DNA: TGTGCCAGCAGCTTGGGGCGGGAGGGCCGGAAGACCCAGTACTTC; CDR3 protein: CASSLGREGRKTQYF
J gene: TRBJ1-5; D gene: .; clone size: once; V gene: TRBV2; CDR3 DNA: TGTGCCAGCAGTGTTCGGGGGGCAGGCAATCAGCCCCAGCATTTT; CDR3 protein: CASSVRGAGNQPQHF
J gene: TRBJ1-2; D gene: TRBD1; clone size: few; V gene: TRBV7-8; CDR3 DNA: TGTGCCAGCAGCTTAGCTGGACAGGGGGCTAATGGCTACACCTTC; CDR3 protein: CASSLAGQGANGYTF
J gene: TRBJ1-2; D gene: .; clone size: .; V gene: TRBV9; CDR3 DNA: TGTGCCAGCAGCCCCCGGGGGGTCGAGGGCTACACCTTC; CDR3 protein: CASSPRGVEGYTF
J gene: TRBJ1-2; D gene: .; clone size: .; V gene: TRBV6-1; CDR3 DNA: TGTGCCAGCCGGACAGTCTATGGCTACACCTTC; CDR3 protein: CASRTVYGYTF
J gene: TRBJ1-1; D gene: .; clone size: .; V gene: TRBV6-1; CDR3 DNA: TGTGCCAGCAGTGACGATAGAAGCCCTGAAGCTTTCTTT; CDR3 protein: CASSDDRSPEAFF
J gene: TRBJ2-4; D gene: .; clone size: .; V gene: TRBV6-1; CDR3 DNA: TGTGCCAGCAATTGGGTTCCAGGGGCCAAAAACATTCAGTACTTC; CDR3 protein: CASNWVPGAKNIQYF
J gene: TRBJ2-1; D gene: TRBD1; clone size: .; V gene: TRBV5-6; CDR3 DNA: TGTGCCAGCAGCTTGCCGGGACAGGGGTTCTACAATGAGCAGTTCTTC; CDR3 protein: CASSLPGQGFYNEQFF
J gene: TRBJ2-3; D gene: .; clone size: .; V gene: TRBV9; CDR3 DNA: TGTGCCAGCAGCGTAGCTAGCGCGAGCACAGATACGCAGTATTTT; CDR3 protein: CASSVASASTDTQYF
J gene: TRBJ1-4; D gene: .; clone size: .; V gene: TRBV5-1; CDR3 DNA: TGCGCCAGCAGCTTCAGCGGGGAGGAAAAACTGTTTTTT; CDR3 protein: CASSFSGEEKLFF
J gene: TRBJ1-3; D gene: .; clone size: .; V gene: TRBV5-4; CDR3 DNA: TGTGCCAGCAGCTTGGGACCGGCAGGGAAGGAAAACACCATATATTTT; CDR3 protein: CASSLGPAGKENTIYF
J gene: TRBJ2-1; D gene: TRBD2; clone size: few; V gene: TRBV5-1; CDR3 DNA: TGCGCCAGCAGCCCAGGTGGTAGCGGGGCATACAATGAGCAGTTCTTC; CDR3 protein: CASSPGGSGAYNEQFF
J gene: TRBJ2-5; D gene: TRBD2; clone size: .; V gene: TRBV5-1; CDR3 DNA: TGCGCCAGCAGCTTGGGGCTAGCGGGAGAGGGAGAGACCCAGTACTTC; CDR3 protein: CASSLGLAGEGETQYF